This paragraph covers one T cell receptor beta chain sequence. The table came from immunoSEQ multiplex PCR; TCRdb's copy has only in-frame clones and leaves some out. Here the sample spans some 670,000 clones, 75% to 90% being singletons. These data belong to a study of blood T cell repertoires in COVID-19. Study details: COVID-19 samples from acute and convalescent phases originated in the United States, Italy and Spain. The cDNA or gDNA used as material had been derived from T cells, B-cell-depleted T cells, or PBMCs.

V lost 7 bases and J 8 bases, leaving 17 bases between the germline ends. This CDR3 has 13 residues. The V gene is TRBV12-3 or TRBV12-4, the J gene TRBJ1-2; D is ambiguous. The clonotype comes from a woman aged 18-30 years with acute or convalescent COVID-19. Material for sequencing was peripheral blood. CDR3: CASTAARGGGYTF. The CDR3 DNA is TGTGCCAGCACCGCGGCCCGCGGAGGCGGCTACACCTTC.